This TCR beta chain was retrieved from a study of CD4 and CD8 cells across lung adenocarcinoma regions. The CDR3 consists of 19 residues. Germline loops: CDR1 SGHVS, CDR2 FNYEAQ. Donors had localized lung adenocarcinoma, a non-small cell lung cancer. One entry per CDR3 protein, called by TCRdb with MiXCR from the PCR reads. Among about 20,000 distinct CDR3 sequences listed, approximately 47% were seen once. The chain uses TRBV7-6 and TRBJ2-3, with 9 bases identical to TRBD2. The J call could be wrong; TRBJ2-5 is a better fit for the DNA end. The clonotype comes from a female donor with lung adenocarcinoma. The CD4 and CD8 labels of this study may be unreliable. Sequenced sample: CD8+ T cells from the center of a lung tumor. CDR3 loop: CASNPSGGRGGRDTDTQYF. Written as DNA, the CDR3 is TGTGCCAGCAACCCATCCGGGGGGCGGGGGGGGCGTGACACAGATACCCAGTACTTC.